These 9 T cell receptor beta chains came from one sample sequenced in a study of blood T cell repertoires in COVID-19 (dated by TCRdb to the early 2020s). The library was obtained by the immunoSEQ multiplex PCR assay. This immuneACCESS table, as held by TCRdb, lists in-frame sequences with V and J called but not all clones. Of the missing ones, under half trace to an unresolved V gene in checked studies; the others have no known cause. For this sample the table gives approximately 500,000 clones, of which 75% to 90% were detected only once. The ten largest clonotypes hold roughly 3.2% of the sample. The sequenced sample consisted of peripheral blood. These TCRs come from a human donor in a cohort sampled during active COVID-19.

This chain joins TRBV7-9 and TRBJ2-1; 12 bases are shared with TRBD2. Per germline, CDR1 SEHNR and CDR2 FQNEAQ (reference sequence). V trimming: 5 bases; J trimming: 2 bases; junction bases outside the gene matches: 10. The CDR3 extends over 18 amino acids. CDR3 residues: CASSGPPLAGGTYNEQFF. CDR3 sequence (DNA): TGTGCCAGCAGCGGACCTCCACTAGCGGGAGGTACCTACAATGAGCAGTTCTTC.

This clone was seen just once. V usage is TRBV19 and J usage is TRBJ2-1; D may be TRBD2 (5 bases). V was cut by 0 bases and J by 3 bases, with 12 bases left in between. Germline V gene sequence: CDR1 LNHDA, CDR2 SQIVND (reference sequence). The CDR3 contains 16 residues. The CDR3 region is CASSIDGGSLYNEQFF. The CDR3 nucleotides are TGTGCCAGTAGTATAGATGGCGGGTCCCTCTACAATGAGCAGTTCTTC. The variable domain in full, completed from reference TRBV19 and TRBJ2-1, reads DGGITQSPKYLFRKEGQNVTLSCEQNLNHDAMYWYRQDPGQGLRLIYYSQIVNDFQKGDIAEGYSVSREKKESFPLTVTSAQKNPTAFYLCASSIDGGSLYNEQFFGPGTRLTVL.

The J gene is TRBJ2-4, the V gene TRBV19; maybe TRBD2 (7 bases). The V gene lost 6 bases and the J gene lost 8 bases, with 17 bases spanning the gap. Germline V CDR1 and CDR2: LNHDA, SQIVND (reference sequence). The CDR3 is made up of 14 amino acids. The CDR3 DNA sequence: TGTGCCAGTAGGGCTCGGGGGGCCGGACACATTCAGTACTTC. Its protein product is CASRARGAGHIQYF.

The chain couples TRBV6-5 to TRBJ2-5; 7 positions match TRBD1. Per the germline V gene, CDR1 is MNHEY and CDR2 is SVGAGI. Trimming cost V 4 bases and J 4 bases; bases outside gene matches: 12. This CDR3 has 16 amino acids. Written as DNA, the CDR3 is TGTGCCAGCAGTTCTGACAGGGTCGGCATACGAGAGACCCAGTACTTC. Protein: CASSSDRVGIRETQYF.

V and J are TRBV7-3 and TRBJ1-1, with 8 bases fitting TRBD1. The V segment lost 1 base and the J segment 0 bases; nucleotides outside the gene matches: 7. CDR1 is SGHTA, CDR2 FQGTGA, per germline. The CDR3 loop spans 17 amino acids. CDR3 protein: CASSLRAGTGLNTEAFF. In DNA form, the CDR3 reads TGTGCCAGCAGCTTAAGGGCCGGGACAGGCCTGAACACTGAAGCTTTCTTT.

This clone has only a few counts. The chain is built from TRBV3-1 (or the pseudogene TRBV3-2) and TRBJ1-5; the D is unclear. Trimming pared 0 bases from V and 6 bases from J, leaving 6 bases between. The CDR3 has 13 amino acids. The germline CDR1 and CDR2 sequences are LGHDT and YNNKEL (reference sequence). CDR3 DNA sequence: TGTGCCAGCAGCCAAGATCTTAGTCAGCCCCAGCATTTT. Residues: CASSQDLSQPQHF.

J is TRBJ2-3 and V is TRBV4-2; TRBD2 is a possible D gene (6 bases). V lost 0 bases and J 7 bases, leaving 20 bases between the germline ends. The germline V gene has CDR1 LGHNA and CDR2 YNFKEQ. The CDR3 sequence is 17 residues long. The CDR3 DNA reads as TGTGCCAGCAGCCAAGACGGCAGCGGTGGAGGGACGCATACGCAGTATTTT. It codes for CASSQDGSGGGTHTQYF.

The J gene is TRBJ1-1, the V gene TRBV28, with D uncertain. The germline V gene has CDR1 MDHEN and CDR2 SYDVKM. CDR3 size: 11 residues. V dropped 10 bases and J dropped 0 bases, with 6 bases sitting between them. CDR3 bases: TGTGCCACAGCGATGAACACTGAAGCTTTCTTT. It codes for CATAMNTEAFF. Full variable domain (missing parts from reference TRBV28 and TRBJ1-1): DVKVTQSSRYLVKRTGEKVFLECVQDMDHENMFWYRQDPGLGLRLIYFSYDVKMKEKGDIPEGYSVSREKKERFSLILESASTNQTSMYLCATAMNTEAFFGQGTRLTVV.

The CDR3 spells CASSLVGGRLQSYEQYF. The CDR3 DNA is TGTGCCAGCAGCTTAGTAGGCGGTAGATTGCAATCCTACGAGCAGTACTTC. The chain links TRBV7-2 to TRBJ2-7; D not certain. Trimming shortened V by 1 base and J by 1 base, and 17 bases separated the two germline ends. The CDR3 loop spans 17 amino acids. CDR1 is SGHTA and CDR2 is FQGNSA in the germline V gene.